These T cell receptor beta chains were read from a single sample in a study of post-analysis software for immune sequencing data. MiXCR, run by TCRdb on the PCR reads, gives a single entry per CDR3 protein. This table has 740,000 or so distinct CDR3 sequences, roughly 50% appearing once. Material for sequencing was blood. These receptor sequences come from a girl aged 10 to 17 with multiple sclerosis. Both conserved end residues are part of each CDR3. The D gene is left open where the match is weak. Size is stated for part of the rows, as once, few or many counts, or as a class when the clone is expanded.

cdr3_aa cdr3_nt v_call clone_size j_call d_call
CASSLTSDRAPEQFF TGTGCCAGCAGCTTAACATCGGACAGGGCCCCCGAGCAGTTCTTC TRBV7-3 . TRBJ2-1 TRBD1
CSAGRVSKDYGYTF TGCAGTGCGGGACGTGTCTCGAAGGACTATGGCTACACCTTC TRBV20-1 . TRBJ1-2 .
CASSGTGTGNEKLFF TGTGCCAGCAGTGGGACCGGGACAGGGAATGAAAAACTGTTTTTT TRBV12-3/TRBV12-4 . TRBJ1-4 TRBD1
CASSSGGFSYNEQFF TGTGCCAGCTCTAGCGGGGGGTTCTCCTACAATGAGCAGTTCTTC TRBV2 few TRBJ2-1 TRBD2
CAISLARDKGFTF TGTGCCATCAGTCTCGCCAGGGATAAAGGCTTCACCTTC TRBV10-3 . TRBJ1-2 .
CASRRAVGTNFGNEQFF TGTGCCAGCAGACGGGCGGTCGGGACTAATTTTGGCAATGAGCAGTTCTTC TRBV7-2 . TRBJ2-1 TRBD2
CSVWTSYEQYF TGCAGCGTTTGGACCTCCTACGAGCAGTACTTC TRBV29-1 . TRBJ2-7 .
CASSLKTGNTDTQYF TGTGCCAGCAGCTTAAAGACCGGGAACACAGATACGCAGTATTTT TRBV7-3 few TRBJ2-3 .
CASSLGLAHTDTQYF TGTGCCAGCAGTTTGGGACTAGCCCACACAGATACGCAGTATTTT TRBV2 . TRBJ2-3 TRBD2
CASSSLSYEQFF TGTGCCAGCAGCTCGTTATCGTATGAGCAGTTCTTC TRBV11-2 once TRBJ2-1 .
CASSPNDRVGNQPQHF TGTGCCAGCTCACCGAACGACAGGGTTGGCAATCAGCCCCAGCATTTT TRBV18 . TRBJ1-5 TRBD1
CASSFLGGRGTDTQYF TGCGCCAGCAGCTTTCTTGGAGGCCGCGGCACAGATACGCAGTATTTT TRBV5-1 few TRBJ2-3 .
CASSQDDSLGKMGHRTQYF TGCGCCAGCAGCCAAGATGATTCGTTGGGCAAGATGGGACACAGAACGCAGTATTTT TRBV4-1 . TRBJ2-3 .
CASSAFRGAYNEQFF TGTGCCAGCAGCGCATTTAGGGGGGCCTACAATGAGCAGTTCTTC TRBV7-2 few TRBJ2-1 .